These T cell receptor beta chains were read from a single sample in a study of cytomegalovirus exposure and HLA in healthy donors. The table came from immunoSEQ multiplex PCR; TCRdb's copy has only in-frame clones and leaves some out. Among some 94,000 clones listed, approximately 70% were seen once. Sequencing was carried out using PBMCs. The source is a man aged 50 to 60 in good health and CMV-seronegative. CDR3s include the opening cysteine and the closing phenylalanine or tryptophan. The order of the fields is D gene, J gene, V gene, CDR3 protein. A D gene is named only where the DNA matches it firmly.

>TRBD1|TRBJ2-3|TRBV5-1
CASTGQGLSTDTQYF
>TRBD2|TRBJ2-3|TRBV2
CASSEHTSGEGDTQYF
>TRBD1|TRBJ1-2|TRBV4-2
CASRPRDRDVSGYTF
>-|TRBJ2-1|TRBV5-5
CASSLELAPNEQFF
>TRBD1|TRBJ2-3|TRBV15
CATSSPGQGGLDTQYF
>-|TRBJ2-5|TRBV9
CASSVGRVETQYF
>TRBD2|TRBJ2-3|TRBV10-3
CAINLGLASTDTQYF
>-|TRBJ2-3|TRBV21-1
CASSKASSGTDTQYF
>-|TRBJ2-7|TRBV5-4
CASSERQELRDEQYF
>-|TRBJ1-2|TRBV5-1
CASSSAEAGYTF
>-|TRBJ2-2|TRBV7-6
CASSSRPGQDTGELFF
>TRBD1|TRBJ2-4|TRBV5-4
CASSSPGTGKNIQYF
>-|TRBJ1-4|TRBV7-2
CASSLFLGEKLFF
>-|TRBJ1-2|TRBV6-1
CASSEGSTGYGYTF
>-|TRBJ1-5|TRBV5-6
CASTTAGADQPQHF
>-|TRBJ1-4|TRBV18
CASSLKGGHATNEKLFF
>TRBD1|TRBJ1-2|TRBV5-1
CASRREWDRGTNYGYTF
>-|TRBJ2-1|TRBV5-1
CASSLPLGTTEQFF
>-|TRBJ2-3|TRBV5-1
CASSLTQGGSTDTQYF
>-|TRBJ1-1|TRBV7-8
CASSTKRTVVGGTEAFF
>TRBD2|TRBJ2-7|TRBV7-9
CASSPLLAGLSYEQYF
>-|TRBJ1-6|TRBV10-3
CAIKETGSNSPLHF
>TRBD2|TRBJ2-3|TRBV7-9
CASSLGAGGGTQYF
>TRBD1|TRBJ1-1|TRBV18
CASSPNRGRIGGEAFF
>TRBD2|TRBJ2-1|TRBV5-1
CASSLGLAAYNEQFF
>-|TRBJ2-5|TRBV4-2
CASSQGTSPGMAQYF
>TRBD1|TRBJ1-1|TRBV5-1
CASSFSGGQGEQAFF
>TRBD1|TRBJ1-5|TRBV7-8
CASSGRQAQGVYQPQHF
>-|TRBJ1-5|TRBV5-5
CASSLTTGSVFSANQPQHF
>-|TRBJ1-2|TRBV6-6
CASSYGWGDGYTF
>-|TRBJ1-5|TRBV7-9
CASSQQGAGNQPQHF
>-|TRBJ2-7|TRBV2
CASSFDRFRGEQYF
>-|TRBJ1-4|TRBV29-1
CSVAVSGNEKLFF
>TRBD2|TRBJ2-3|TRBV30
CAWSFSGGAPDTQYF
>TRBD2|TRBJ2-3|TRBV7-2
CASSSFRGGGADTQYF
>-|TRBJ1-1|TRBV5-5
CASSLAGGAAEAFF
>-|TRBJ1-1|TRBV6-5
CASSYGGGDEAFF
>-|TRBJ2-3|TRBV4-2
CASSQAHDGGPSTDTQYF
>-|TRBJ2-6|TRBV4-2
CASSQVIGAGANVLTF
>TRBD1|TRBJ1-5|TRBV27
CASSLRINRGAHQPQHF
>TRBD2|TRBJ2-1|TRBV28
CASSQASGGYNEQFF
>TRBD1|TRBJ1-4|TRBV9
CASSISQGVSAEKLFF
>TRBD1|TRBJ1-1|TRBV5-4
CASSATGGDTEAFF
>TRBD1|TRBJ1-2|TRBV10-3
CAIKGTAYGYTF
>TRBD1|TRBJ1-6|TRBV5-4
CASSYVGQGSSLLHF
>-|TRBJ1-4|TRBV18
CASSLGVTNEKLFF
>-|TRBJ2-1|TRBV9
CASINPRDGYNEQFF
>-|TRBJ1-1|TRBV7-2
CASSPAPLRGAFF
>-|TRBJ1-2|TRBV2
CARDRESGYGYTF
>-|TRBJ1-2|TRBV7-2
CASSPRGADGYTF
>TRBD2|TRBJ2-3|TRBV28
CASSLLAGVHTDTQYF
>TRBD1|TRBJ1-5|TRBV7-6
CASSLSSGGYQPQHF
>-|TRBJ2-2|TRBV5-1
CASSLAGTGGGELFF